A selection of T cell receptor beta chains follows, all from one sample in a study of response to subunit inactivated influenza vaccine. Each CDR3 protein is one row after TCRdb ran MiXCR on the RT-PCR reads. The sample includes hundreds of thousands of distinct CDR3 sequences, around a sixth of them seen just once. This sample comprised PBMCs from blood, obtained 12 days after vaccination. Every receptor here comes from a man over 45 who received an inactivated influenza vaccine. Each CDR3 is given with its conserved first and last residue. The D gene is left open where the match is weak. Rows may omit the clone size; those that give it use once, few, many or a size class.

clone size: few
D gene: TRBD1
V gene: TRBV12-3/TRBV12-4
J gene: TRBJ2-1
CDR3 protein: CASSVTPTTGGISYNEQFF
CDR3 DNA: TGTGCCAGCAGCGTCACCCCCACGACAGGGGGTATCTCCTACAATGAGCAGTTCTTC

clone size: .
D gene: .
V gene: TRBV6-2/TRBV6-3
J gene: TRBJ1-5
CDR3 protein: CASRPTRGNQPQHF
CDR3 DNA: TGTGCCAGCAGGCCAACGAGGGGCAATCAGCCCCAGCATTTT

clone size: few
D gene: .
V gene: TRBV20-1
J gene: TRBJ1-1
CDR3 protein: CSAREFGLSAEAFF
CDR3 DNA: TGCAGTGCTAGAGAATTCGGACTGTCTGCTGAAGCTTTCTTT

clone size: .
D gene: TRBD2
V gene: TRBV6-2/TRBV6-3
J gene: TRBJ2-5
CDR3 protein: CASSFPPSGRAQETQYF
CDR3 DNA: TGTGCCAGCAGTTTCCCCCCTAGCGGGAGGGCCCAAGAGACCCAGTACTTC

clone size: .
D gene: .
V gene: TRBV6-2/TRBV6-3
J gene: TRBJ2-1
CDR3 protein: CASSYGTKSGEQFF
CDR3 DNA: TGTGCCAGCAGTTACGGGACAAAAAGCGGTGAGCAGTTCTTC

clone size: .
D gene: .
V gene: TRBV5-4
J gene: TRBJ2-5
CDR3 protein: CASTRGGTSQETQYF
CDR3 DNA: TGTGCCAGCACCCGAGGAGGGACAAGCCAAGAGACCCAGTACTTC

clone size: .
D gene: .
V gene: TRBV20-1
J gene: TRBJ2-7
CDR3 protein: CSASWILKGGEQYF
CDR3 DNA: TGCAGTGCTAGTTGGATTTTAAAGGGGGGCGAGCAGTACTTC

clone size: few
D gene: TRBD1
V gene: TRBV2
J gene: TRBJ2-2
CDR3 protein: CASTGQGPTGELFF
CDR3 DNA: TGTGCCAGCACGGGACAGGGTCCGACCGGGGAGCTGTTTTTT

clone size: few
D gene: TRBD1
V gene: TRBV6-5
J gene: TRBJ1-1
CDR3 protein: CASSSDRVNTEAFF
CDR3 DNA: TGTGCCAGCAGTTCGGACAGGGTGAACACTGAAGCTTTCTTT

clone size: few
D gene: .
V gene: TRBV7-8
J gene: TRBJ2-5
CDR3 protein: CASSPFGPGAQYF
CDR3 DNA: TGTGCCAGCAGCCCCTTTGGCCCGGGGGCCCAGTACTTC

clone size: many
D gene: TRBD2
V gene: TRBV11-2
J gene: TRBJ2-3
CDR3 protein: CASSLGYGNSGISTDTQYF
CDR3 DNA: TGTGCCAGCAGCTTGGGATACGGGAATAGCGGGATTAGCACAGATACGCAGTATTTT

clone size: many
D gene: .
V gene: TRBV15
J gene: TRBJ2-7
CDR3 protein: CATSIRTTGDYEQYF
CDR3 DNA: TGTGCCACCAGCATCCGAACTACGGGGGACTACGAGCAGTACTTC

clone size: .
D gene: .
V gene: TRBV11-2
J gene: TRBJ2-7
CDR3 protein: CASSSSTEQYF
CDR3 DNA: TGTGCCAGCAGCTCTTCAACCGAGCAGTACTTC

clone size: few
D gene: TRBD2
V gene: TRBV12-3/TRBV12-4
J gene: TRBJ2-7
CDR3 protein: CASSQSGESYEQYF
CDR3 DNA: TGTGCCAGCAGCCAAAGCGGGGAGTCCTACGAGCAGTACTTC

clone size: .
D gene: TRBD1
V gene: TRBV20-1
J gene: TRBJ2-6
CDR3 protein: CSAVGTGNPGANVLTF
CDR3 DNA: TGCAGTGCCGTCGGGACAGGGAATCCTGGGGCCAACGTCCTGACTTTC

clone size: .
D gene: TRBD1
V gene: TRBV7-2
J gene: TRBJ2-2
CDR3 protein: CASSLVAGGGGGELFF
CDR3 DNA: TGTGCCAGCAGCTTAGTGGCAGGGGGCGGAGGCGGGGAGCTGTTTTTT

clone size: few
D gene: .
V gene: TRBV28
J gene: TRBJ1-1
CDR3 protein: CASSLRGWGAEAFF
CDR3 DNA: TGTGCCAGCAGTTTGAGGGGGTGGGGTGCTGAAGCTTTCTTT

clone size: .
D gene: TRBD1
V gene: TRBV6-1
J gene: TRBJ2-3
CDR3 protein: CASSVSWGQVGDTQYF
CDR3 DNA: TGTGCCAGCAGTGTCTCGTGGGGACAGGTAGGGGATACGCAGTATTTT

clone size: few
D gene: .
V gene: TRBV5-1
J gene: TRBJ2-1
CDR3 protein: CASSLMVGSSYNEQFF
CDR3 DNA: TGCGCCAGCAGCTTGATGGTCGGAAGCTCCTACAATGAGCAGTTCTTC

clone size: .
D gene: TRBD1
V gene: TRBV19
J gene: TRBJ1-5
CDR3 protein: CASSTPGQHNQPQHF
CDR3 DNA: TGTGCCAGTAGTACACCGGGACAGCACAATCAGCCCCAGCATTTT

clone size: few
D gene: .
V gene: TRBV20-1
J gene: TRBJ2-1
CDR3 protein: CSARDLFDEQFF
CDR3 DNA: TGCAGTGCTAGGGATCTGTTTGATGAGCAGTTCTTC

clone size: .
D gene: .
V gene: TRBV3-1
J gene: TRBJ2-7
CDR3 protein: CASSRGSNEQYF
CDR3 DNA: TGTGCCAGCAGCCGTGGATCGAACGAGCAGTACTTC

clone size: few
D gene: .
V gene: TRBV28
J gene: TRBJ2-5
CDR3 protein: CASTPGHQETQYF
CDR3 DNA: TGTGCCAGCACCCCGGGACACCAAGAGACCCAGTACTTC

clone size: .
D gene: .
V gene: TRBV29-1
J gene: TRBJ1-1
CDR3 protein: CSVARQGDTEAFF
CDR3 DNA: TGCAGCGTTGCCCGGCAGGGTGACACTGAAGCTTTCTTT

clone size: few
D gene: TRBD2
V gene: TRBV7-8
J gene: TRBJ2-3
CDR3 protein: CASSLFRRGDHYRGQYF
CDR3 DNA: TGTGCCAGCAGCTTATTCCGCCGGGGGGATCACTACCGGGGGCAGTATTTT

clone size: .
D gene: .
V gene: TRBV7-9
J gene: TRBJ1-1
CDR3 protein: CASSLDTGTAASAFF
CDR3 DNA: TGTGCCAGCAGCTTGGACACCGGGACGGCGGCCTCAGCTTTCTTT

clone size: .
D gene: TRBD2
V gene: TRBV10-3
J gene: TRBJ2-3
CDR3 protein: CAIRRLAGGGDTQYF
CDR3 DNA: TGTGCCATCAGGAGACTAGCGGGAGGGGGAGATACGCAGTATTTT

clone size: .
D gene: .
V gene: TRBV6-1
J gene: TRBJ2-7
CDR3 protein: CASSGLSSYEQYF
CDR3 DNA: TGTGCCAGCAGTGGCCTGAGCTCCTACGAGCAGTACTTC

clone size: .
D gene: TRBD2
V gene: TRBV20-1
J gene: TRBJ2-2
CDR3 protein: CSATRTSSTGELFF
CDR3 DNA: TGCAGTGCTACGAGGACTAGCAGCACCGGGGAGCTGTTTTTT

clone size: .
D gene: .
V gene: TRBV9
J gene: TRBJ2-5
CDR3 protein: CASSGKDTQETQNF
CDR3 DNA: TGTGCCAGCAGCGGAAAGGACACCCAAGAGACCCAGAACTTC

clone size: .
D gene: .
V gene: TRBV27
J gene: TRBJ2-3
CDR3 protein: CASSLGAPGTSTQYF
CDR3 DNA: TGTGCCAGCAGTTTAGGGGCCCCGGGAACGAGTACGCAGTATTTT

clone size: .
D gene: TRBD2
V gene: TRBV4-1
J gene: TRBJ2-7
CDR3 protein: CASSLFSGGLSEQYF
CDR3 DNA: TGCGCCAGCAGCCTCTTTAGCGGGGGGCTGAGCGAGCAGTACTTC

clone size: few
D gene: TRBD2
V gene: TRBV12-3/TRBV12-4
J gene: TRBJ2-3
CDR3 protein: CASRPTRGGTDTQYF
CDR3 DNA: TGTGCCAGCAGACCAACTAGGGGAGGGACAGATACGCAGTATTTT

clone size: many
D gene: TRBD2
V gene: TRBV5-1
J gene: TRBJ2-1
CDR3 protein: CASSSTAGVGNEQFF
CDR3 DNA: TGCGCCAGCAGCTCTACAGCGGGAGTAGGGAATGAGCAGTTCTTC

clone size: few
D gene: .
V gene: TRBV6-1
J gene: TRBJ1-5
CDR3 protein: CASSERATNQPQHF
CDR3 DNA: TGTGCCAGCAGTGAGCGGGCCACAAATCAGCCCCAGCATTTT

clone size: .
D gene: .
V gene: TRBV20-1
J gene: TRBJ2-1
CDR3 protein: CSAVSWGNEQFF
CDR3 DNA: TGCAGTGCTGTCTCATGGGGGAATGAGCAGTTCTTC